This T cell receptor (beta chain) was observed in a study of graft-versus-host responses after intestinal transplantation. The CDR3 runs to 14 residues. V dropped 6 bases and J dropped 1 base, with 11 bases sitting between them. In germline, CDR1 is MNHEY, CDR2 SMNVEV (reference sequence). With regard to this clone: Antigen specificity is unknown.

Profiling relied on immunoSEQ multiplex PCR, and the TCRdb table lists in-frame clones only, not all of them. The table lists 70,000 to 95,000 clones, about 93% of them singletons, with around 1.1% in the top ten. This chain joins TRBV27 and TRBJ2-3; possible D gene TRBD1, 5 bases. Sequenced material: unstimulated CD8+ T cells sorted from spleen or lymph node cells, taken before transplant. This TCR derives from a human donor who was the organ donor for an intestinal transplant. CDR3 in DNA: TGTGCCAGCAGAAGAATAGGGGGCACAGATACGCAGTATTTT. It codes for CASRRIGGTDTQYF.